This TCR beta chain emerged from a study of blood T cell repertoires in COVID-19. Study as a whole: Some COVID-19 samples were acute and others convalescent; all came from the United States, Italy and Spain. Nucleic acid was either cDNA or gDNA, and it came from T cells, B-cell-depleted T cells, or PBMCs.

V lost 6 bases and J lost 8; bases outside the gene matches: 7. The CDR3 spans 13 residues. Clinical history as reported by participants underpinned cohort assignment. Some clones are missing from TCRdb's copy, which holds only in-frame ones; the method was immunoSEQ multiplex PCR. Of 300,000 to 400,000 clones in the sample, 80% to 90% were seen once. The chain carries TRBV12-3 or TRBV12-4 and TRBJ1-2, with 9 bases lining up with TRBD1. Sequenced input: PBMCs or T cells enriched from blood (not recorded which). This TCR came from a man aged 30-40 years who had recovered from COVID-19. The CDR3 spells CASSLQGAWGYTF. The CDR3 DNA reads as TGTGCCAGCAGCCTACAGGGGGCATGGGGCTACACCTTC.